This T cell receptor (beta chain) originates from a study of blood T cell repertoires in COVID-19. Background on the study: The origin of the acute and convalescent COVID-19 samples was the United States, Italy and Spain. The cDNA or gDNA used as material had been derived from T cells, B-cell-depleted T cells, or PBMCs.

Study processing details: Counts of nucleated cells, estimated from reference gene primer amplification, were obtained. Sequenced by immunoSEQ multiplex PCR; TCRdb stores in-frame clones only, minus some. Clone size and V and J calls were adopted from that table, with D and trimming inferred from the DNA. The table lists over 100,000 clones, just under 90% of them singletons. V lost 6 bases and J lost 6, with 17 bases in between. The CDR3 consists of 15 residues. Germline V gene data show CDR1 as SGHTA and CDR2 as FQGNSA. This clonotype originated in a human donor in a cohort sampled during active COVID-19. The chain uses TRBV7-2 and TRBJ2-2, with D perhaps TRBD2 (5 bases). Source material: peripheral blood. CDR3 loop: CASRARLEAAGELFF. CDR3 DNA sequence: TGTGCCAGCAGGGCTCGGCTAGAAGCGGCCGGGGAGCTGTTTTTT.